This T cell receptor (beta chain) was recorded in a study of Graves' ophthalmopathy and Graves' hyperthyroidism. Amplification targeted the TCR beta CDR3 regions, with RNA transcripts as the source material. RT-PCR with HTBI primers came first, then second-round multiplex PCR. TCRdb re-called the multiplex PCR reads with MiXCR, one entry per CDR3 protein. Here the sample spans some 1.1 million distinct CDR3 sequences, 35% to 45% being singletons. Trimming removed 5 bases from V and 3 bases from J; junction bases left unmatched: 9. Germline CDR1 and CDR2: PRHDT and FYEKMQ (reference sequence). The CDR3 is made up of 17 amino acids.

Sequenced material: peripheral blood or thyroid tissue (not recorded which). The TCR originated in an adult man with Graves' hyperthyroidism. The V gene is TRBV13, the J gene TRBJ2-5; 13 bases match TRBD2. CDR3 nucleotide sequence: TGTGCCAGCAGCAGAGGACTAGCGGGAGAGTTTAAAGAGACCCAGTACTTC. As protein: CASSRGLAGEFKETQYF.